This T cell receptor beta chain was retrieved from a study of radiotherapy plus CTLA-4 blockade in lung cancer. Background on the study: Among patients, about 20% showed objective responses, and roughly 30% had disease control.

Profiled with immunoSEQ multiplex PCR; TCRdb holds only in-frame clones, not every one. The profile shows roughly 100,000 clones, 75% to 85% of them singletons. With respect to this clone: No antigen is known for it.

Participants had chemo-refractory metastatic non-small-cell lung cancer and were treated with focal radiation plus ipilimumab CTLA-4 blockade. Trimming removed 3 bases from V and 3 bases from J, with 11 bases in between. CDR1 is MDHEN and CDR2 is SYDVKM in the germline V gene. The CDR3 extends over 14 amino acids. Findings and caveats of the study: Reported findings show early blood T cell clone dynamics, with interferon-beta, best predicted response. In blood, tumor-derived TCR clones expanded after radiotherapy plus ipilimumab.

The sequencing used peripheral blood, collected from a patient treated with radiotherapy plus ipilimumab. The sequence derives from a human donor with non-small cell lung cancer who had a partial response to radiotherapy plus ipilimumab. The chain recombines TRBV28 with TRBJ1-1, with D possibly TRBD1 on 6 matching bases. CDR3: CASSFRGGHTEAFF. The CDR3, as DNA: TGTGCCAGCAGTTTCCGCGGGGGGCACACTGAAGCTTTCTTT.